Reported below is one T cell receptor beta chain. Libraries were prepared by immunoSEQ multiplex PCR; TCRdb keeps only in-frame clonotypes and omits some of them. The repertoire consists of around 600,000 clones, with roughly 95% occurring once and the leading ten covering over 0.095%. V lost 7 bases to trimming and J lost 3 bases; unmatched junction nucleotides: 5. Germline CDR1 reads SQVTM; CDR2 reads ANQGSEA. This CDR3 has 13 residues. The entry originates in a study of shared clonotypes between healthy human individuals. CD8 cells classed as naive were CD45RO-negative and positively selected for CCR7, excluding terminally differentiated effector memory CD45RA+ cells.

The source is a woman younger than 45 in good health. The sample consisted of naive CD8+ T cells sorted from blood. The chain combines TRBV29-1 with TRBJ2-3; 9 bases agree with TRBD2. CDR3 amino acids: CSEAGGLTDTQYF. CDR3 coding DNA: TGCAGCGAAGCGGGAGGCTTGACAGATACGCAGTATTTT.